These 9 T cell receptor beta chains originate from one sample sequenced in a study of tumor-infiltrating lymphocytes in glioblastoma multiforme. TCR beta libraries were built from RNA through three nested multiplex PCR rounds using modified ARM-PCR. Each CDR3 protein is one row after TCRdb ran MiXCR on the multiplex PCR reads. The table records approximately 20,000 distinct CDR3 sequences, roughly 64% of them present only once. Material for sequencing was peripheral blood. The receptors here all came from a male donor with glioblastoma.

J is TRBJ2-7 and V is TRBV11-2, with D unresolved. CDR3 size: 10 residues. V was trimmed by 10 bases and J by 5 bases, leaving 9 bases between them. Per germline, CDR1 SGHAT and CDR2 FQNNGV. The chain's CDR3 is CATNDHEQYF. CDR3 coding DNA: TGTGCCACCAACGACCACGAGCAGTACTTC.

CDR3 DNA: TGTGCCAGCAGCCCCTTTGGGGCCAACGTACCGACTTTC. This codes for CASSPFGANVPTF. V usage is TRBV11-1 and J usage is TRBJ2-6; D may be TRBD1 (5 bases). V lost 5 bases and J 18 bases, leaving 20 bases between the germline ends. The CDR3 extends over 13 amino acids. In germline, CDR1 is SGHAT, CDR2 FQDESV (reference sequence).

The V and J genes are TRBV11-2 and TRBJ1-1, with 7 bases identical to TRBD1. Germline V gene lookup returns CDR1 SGHAT and CDR2 FQNNGV. The CDR3 loop spans 15 amino acids. The junction had 7 bases not matched to a gene; V was cut back by 4 bases and J by 2 bases. The chain's CDR3 is CASSSSRQGNTEAFF. As DNA, the CDR3 is TGTGCCAGCAGCTCCTCCCGACAGGGAAACACTGAAGCTTTCTTT.

V gene TRBV20-1 combines with J gene TRBJ2-1; TRBD1 is a possible D gene (5 bases). This CDR3 is 13 amino acids long. CDR1 DFQATT and CDR2 SNEGSKA come from the germline V gene (reference sequence). V was pared by 7 bases and J by 7 bases, with 17 bases between. Written as DNA, the CDR3 is TGCAGTGTAGTGAGTAGGGGCTCAAATGAGCAGTTCTTC. Its protein product is CSVVSRGSNEQFF.

This sequence joins TRBV6-1 and TRBJ1-2; TRBD1 matches at 8 bases. V lost 5 bases to trimming and J lost 10 bases; unmatched junction nucleotides: 12. In germline, CDR1 is MNHNS, CDR2 SASEGT. The CDR3 sequence is 14 residues long. CDR3 nucleotide sequence: TGTGCCAGCAGTTTGGGACAGGTTTCGGCCTACTACACCTTC. Translation gives CASSLGQVSAYYTF.

This clonotype was picked up many times. The V call is TRBV5-1, the J call TRBJ2-7, with a tentative D call TRBD1 (6 bases). The V gene lost 2 bases and the J gene lost 7 bases, with 13 bases spanning the gap. Germline CDR1 reads SGHRS; CDR2 reads YFSETQ. The CDR3 extends over 13 amino acids. The CDR3 loop is CASSFDRLGEQYF. The CDR3 DNA reads as TGCGCCAGCAGCTTCGACAGGTTGGGTGAGCAGTACTTC. Using reference TRBV5-1 and TRBJ2-7 for the parts outside the CDR3, the full variable domain is KAGVTQTPRYLIKTRGQQVTLSCSPISGHRSVSWYQQTPGQGLQFLFEYFSETQRNKGNFPGRFSGRQFSNSRSEMNVSTLELGDSALYLCASSFDRLGEQYFGPGTRLTVT.

With respect to this clonotype: Possible read error: a much larger clone is one base away. The chain uses TRBV7-8 and TRBJ1-4, with a possible D match to TRBD1 (5 bases). Per germline, CDR1 SGHVS and CDR2 FQNEAQ. The CDR3 runs to 14 residues. In nucleotides, the CDR3 is TGTGCCAGAAGCTTAGTACTTGGGGCGGGAAAACTGTTTTTT. Protein sequence: CARSLVLGAGKLFF. Filled out from reference TRBV7-8 and TRBJ1-4, the complete variable domain reads GAGVSQSPRYKVAKRGQDVALRCDPISGHVSLFWYQQALGQGPEFLTYFQNEAQLDKSGLPSDRFFAERPEGSVSTLKIQRTQQEDSAVYLCARSLVLGAGKLFFGSGTQLSVL.

This clonotype was counted between two and nine times. The chain links TRBV11-1 to TRBJ2-1; D unclear. The V end was cut by 1 base, the J end by 5 bases, with 9 bases between. This CDR3 is built from 14 residues. Per germline, CDR1 SGHAT and CDR2 FQDESV (reference sequence). CDR3 region: CASSLDPEDNEQFF. CDR3 nucleotide sequence: TGTGCCAGCAGCTTAGACCCCGAGGACAATGAGCAGTTCTTC.

The rearrangement uses TRBV20-1 and TRBJ2-1, with 9 bases aligning to TRBD2. This CDR3 is 16 amino acids long. Trimming removed 1 base from V and 3 bases from J; junction bases left unmatched: 7. Per the germline V gene, CDR1 is DFQATT and CDR2 is SNEGSKA (reference sequence). The CDR3 sequence: CSARGASGVLYNEQFF. CDR3 sequence (DNA): TGCAGTGCTAGAGGGGCTAGCGGGGTCCTCTACAATGAGCAGTTCTTC.